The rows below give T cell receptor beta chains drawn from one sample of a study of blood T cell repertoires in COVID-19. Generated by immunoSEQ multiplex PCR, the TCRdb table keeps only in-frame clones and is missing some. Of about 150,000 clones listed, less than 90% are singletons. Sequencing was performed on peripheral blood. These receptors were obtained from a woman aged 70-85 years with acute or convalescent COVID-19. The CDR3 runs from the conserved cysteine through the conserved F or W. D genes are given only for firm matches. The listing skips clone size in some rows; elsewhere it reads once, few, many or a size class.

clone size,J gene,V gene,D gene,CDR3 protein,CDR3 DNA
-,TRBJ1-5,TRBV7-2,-,CASSLSRALNQPQHF,TGTGCCAGCAGCTTATCGAGGGCCCTCAATCAGCCCCAGCATTTT
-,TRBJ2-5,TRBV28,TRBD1,CASSWTGGPIKLTQYF,TGTGCCAGCAGTTGGACAGGGGGCCCTATCAAGTTGACCCAGTACTTC
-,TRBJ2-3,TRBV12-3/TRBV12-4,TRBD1,CASSPLRGDTQYF,TGTGCCAGCAGTCCCCTCAGGGGGGATACGCAGTATTTT
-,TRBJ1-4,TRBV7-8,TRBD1,CASSVTPRTGSYEKLFF,TGTGCCAGCAGCGTAACCCCTCGGACAGGATCTTACGAAAAACTGTTTTTT
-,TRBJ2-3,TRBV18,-,CASSLSTDTQYF,TGTGCCAGCTCCCTTAGCACAGATACGCAGTATTTT
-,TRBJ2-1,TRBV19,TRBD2,CASSIGLAGGSQDNEQFF,TGTGCCAGTAGTATAGGATTAGCGGGGGGATCCCAGGACAATGAGCAGTTCTTC
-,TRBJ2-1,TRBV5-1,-,CASSFPGGPYNEQFF,TGCGCCAGCAGCTTTCCCGGGGGGCCCTACAATGAGCAGTTCTTC
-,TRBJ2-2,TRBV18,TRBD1,CASSPQGANTGELFF,TGTGCCAGCTCACCCCAGGGGGCGAACACCGGGGAGCTGTTTTTT
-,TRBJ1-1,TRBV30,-,CAWSTGGTEAFF,TGTGCCTGGAGTACGGGGGGCACTGAAGCTTTCTTT
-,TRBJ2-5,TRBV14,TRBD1,CASSQDSGGGTQETQYF,TGTGCCAGCAGCCAAGATTCAGGGGGTGGAACCCAAGAGACCCAGTACTTC
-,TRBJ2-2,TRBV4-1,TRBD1,CASSFRGRGTGELFF,TGCGCCAGCAGCTTCAGGGGGCGAGGCACCGGGGAGCTGTTTTTT
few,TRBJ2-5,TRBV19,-,CASSQTGQETQYF,TGTGCCAGTAGTCAAACAGGGCAAGAGACCCAGTACTTC
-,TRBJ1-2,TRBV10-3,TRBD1,CAISSGTGGSYYGYTF,TGTGCCATCAGTTCCGGGACAGGGGGCTCTTACTATGGCTACACCTTC
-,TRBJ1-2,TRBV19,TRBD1,CASSIEQGAVPYGYTF,TGTGCCAGTAGTATCGAACAGGGGGCCGTCCCCTATGGCTACACCTTC
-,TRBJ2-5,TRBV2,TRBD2,CASRITGGPRETQYF,TGTGCCAGCAGGATAACGGGGGGGCCGCGAGAGACCCAGTACTTC
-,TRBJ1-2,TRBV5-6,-,CASSLLGALYGYTF,TGTGCCAGCAGCTTGCTGGGGGCGCTCTATGGCTACACCTTC
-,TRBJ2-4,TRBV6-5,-,CASSYEAKNIQYF,TGTGCCAGCAGTTACGAGGCCAAAAACATTCAGTACTTC
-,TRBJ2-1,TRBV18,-,CASSPIIESSYNEQFF,TGTGCCAGCTCACCAATAATCGAGAGCTCCTACAATGAGCAGTTCTTC
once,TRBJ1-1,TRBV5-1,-,CASSTDVNTEAFF,TGCGCCAGCAGCACAGATGTGAACACTGAAGCTTTCTTT
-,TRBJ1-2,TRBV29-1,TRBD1,CSADRGDYGYTF,TGCAGCGCGGACAGGGGCGACTATGGCTACACCTTC
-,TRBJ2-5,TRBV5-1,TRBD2,CASSLLASKETQYF,TGCGCCAGCAGCCTACTAGCGAGCAAAGAGACCCAGTACTTC
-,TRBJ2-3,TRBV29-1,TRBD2,CSVPRGGASTDTQYF,TGCAGCGTACCCCGCGGGGGTGCTAGCACAGATACGCAGTATTTT
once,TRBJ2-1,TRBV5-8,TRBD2,CASSSERGERHEQFF,TGTGCCAGCAGCTCGGAGCGGGGGGAGAGGCATGAGCAGTTCTTC
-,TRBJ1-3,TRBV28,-,CASSLGGVSGNTIYF,TGTGCCAGCAGTTTAGGAGGGGTCTCTGGAAACACCATATATTTT
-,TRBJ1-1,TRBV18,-,CASSPVYYNTEAFF,TGTGCCAGCTCCCCCGTTTATTATAACACTGAAGCTTTCTTT
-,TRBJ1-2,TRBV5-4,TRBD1,CASSSQGVNYGYTF,TGTGCCAGCAGCTCGCAGGGGGTAAACTATGGCTACACCTTC
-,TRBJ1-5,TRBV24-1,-,CATSDFDSSQPQHF,TGTGCCACCAGTGATTTTGACAGTAGCCAGCCCCAGCATTTT
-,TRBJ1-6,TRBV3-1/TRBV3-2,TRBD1,CASSQGPGQVAVSYNSPLHF,TGTGCCAGCAGCCAAGGTCCGGGACAGGTTGCCGTTAGTTATAATTCACCCCTCCACTTT
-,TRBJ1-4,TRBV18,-,CASSSGMTEKLFF,TGTGCCAGCTCGAGCGGGATGACGGAAAAACTGTTTTTT
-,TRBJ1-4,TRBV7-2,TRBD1,CASSPTTGRKLFF,TGTGCCAGCAGCCCCACGACAGGGCGGAAACTGTTTTTT
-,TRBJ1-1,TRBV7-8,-,CASSLVGGVNTEAFF,TGTGCCAGCAGCTTAGTGGGAGGGGTGAACACTGAAGCTTTCTTT
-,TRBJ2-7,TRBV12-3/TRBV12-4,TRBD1,CASSWDSLYEQYF,TGTGCCAGCAGTTGGGACAGCCTCTACGAGCAGTACTTC
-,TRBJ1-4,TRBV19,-,CASRPLGAGEKLFF,TGTGCCAGTAGGCCCTTAGGGGCAGGTGAAAAACTGTTTTTT
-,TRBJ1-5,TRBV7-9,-,CASSLSTEPQHF,TGTGCCAGCAGCCTAAGCACTGAGCCCCAGCATTTT
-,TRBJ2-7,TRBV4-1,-,CASSRSAGGSSYEQYF,TGCGCCAGCAGCCGCTCTGCAGGGGGGAGCTCCTACGAGCAGTACTTC
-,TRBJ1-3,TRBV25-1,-,CASKGAGVGNTIYF,TGTGCCAGCAAGGGTGCAGGGGTAGGAAACACCATATATTTT
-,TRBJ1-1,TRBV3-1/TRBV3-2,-,CASSQDRGQNTEAFF,TGTGCCAGCAGCCAAGATCGGGGACAGAACACTGAAGCTTTCTTT
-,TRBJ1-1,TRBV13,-,CASSLSINSQAKMNTEAFF,TGTGCCAGCAGCTTAAGTATAAACAGCCAAGCCAAAATGAACACTGAAGCTTTCTTT
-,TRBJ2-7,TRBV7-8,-,CASSLGEAYEQYF,TGTGCCAGCAGCTTAGGTGAAGCATACGAGCAGTACTTC
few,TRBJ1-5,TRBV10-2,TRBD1,CASSESGGAGNQPQHF,TGCGCCAGCAGTGAGTCAGGGGGCGCGGGCAATCAGCCCCAGCATTTT
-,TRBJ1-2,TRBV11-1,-,CASSLDAGGYTF,TGTGCCAGCAGCTTAGACGCAGGAGGCTACACCTTC
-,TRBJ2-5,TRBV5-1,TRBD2,CASSLSGGSRETQYF,TGCGCCAGCAGCTTGAGCGGGGGCTCCCGAGAGACCCAGTACTTC
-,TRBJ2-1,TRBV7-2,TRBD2,CASSFSTSGGATEQFF,TGTGCCAGCAGCTTCTCGACTAGCGGGGGGGCCACTGAGCAGTTCTTC
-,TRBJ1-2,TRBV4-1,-,CASSQEEGNYGYTF,TGCGCCAGCAGCCAAGAAGAGGGTAACTATGGCTACACCTTC
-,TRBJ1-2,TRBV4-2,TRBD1,CASSQGGVQGAAYGYTF,TGTGCCAGCAGCCAAGGGGGAGTGCAGGGGGCTGCCTATGGCTACACCTTC
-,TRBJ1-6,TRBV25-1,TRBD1,CASSGAGQGNSPLHF,TGTGCCAGCAGTGGGGCAGGACAGGGTAATTCACCCCTCCACTTT